This T cell receptor beta chain was profiled in a study of T cells in Graves' hyperthyroidism and ophthalmopathy. With respect to this clonotype: What it binds is unknown.

The TCR beta CDR3 regions underwent amplification using RNA transcripts as the source. The HTBI primer set drove a first-round RT-PCR of the TCR CDR3. TCRdb analysed the multiplex PCR reads with MiXCR anew, one entry per CDR3 protein. The sample holds more than 550,000 distinct CDR3 sequences, about 45% seen once. Overall study findings and caveats: Blood also showed most of the thyroid clonotypes that were expanded above 0.001. Classification by a 13 V-J model distinguished ophthalmopathy from stable hyperthyroidism.

This CDR3 is built from 15 residues. Germline V gene data show CDR1 as SGHTA and CDR2 as FQGTGA. V dropped 1 base and J dropped 6 bases, with 15 bases sitting between them. Based on clinical symptoms, serum thyroxine and TRAb, thyroid ultrasound and orbital computed tomography, diagnoses were reached. The chain combines TRBV7-3 with TRBJ1-1; no clear D. This receptor was taken from an adult man with Graves' disease, either hyperthyroidism or ophthalmopathy (not recorded which). Sequenced material: peripheral blood or thyroid tissue (not recorded which). Written as DNA, the CDR3 is TGTGCCAGCAGCTTAAGCCACGGGGTGGGGTCTGAAGCTTTCTTT. This gives the protein CASSLSHGVGSEAFF.